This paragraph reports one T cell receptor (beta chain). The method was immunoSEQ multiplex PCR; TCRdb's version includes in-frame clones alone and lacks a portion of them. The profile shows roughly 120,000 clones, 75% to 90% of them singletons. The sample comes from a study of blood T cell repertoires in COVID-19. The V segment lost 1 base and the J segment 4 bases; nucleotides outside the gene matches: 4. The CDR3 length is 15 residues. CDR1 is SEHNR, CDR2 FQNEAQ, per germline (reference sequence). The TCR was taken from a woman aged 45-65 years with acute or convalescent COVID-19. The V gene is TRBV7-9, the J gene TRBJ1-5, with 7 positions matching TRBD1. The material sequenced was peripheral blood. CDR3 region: CASSLEGGGNQPQHF. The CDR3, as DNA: TGTGCCAGCAGCTTAGAAGGGGGCGGTAATCAGCCCCAGCATTTT. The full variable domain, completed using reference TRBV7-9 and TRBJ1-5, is DTGVSQNPRHKITKRGQNVTFRCDPISEHNRLYWYRQTLGQGPEFLTYFQNEAQLEKSRLLSDRFSAERPKGSFSTLEIQRTEQGDSAMYLCASSLEGGGNQPQHFGDGTRLSIL.